The 8 T cell receptor beta chains given below trace back to one sample, sequenced in a study of blood T cell repertoires in COVID-19. The table came from immunoSEQ multiplex PCR; TCRdb's copy has only in-frame clones and leaves some out. The sample records 150,000 to 200,000 clones, roughly nine tenths being singletons. The sequenced material came from peripheral blood. These receptors were obtained from a man aged 55-75 years with active or convalescent COVID-19.

The V and J genes are TRBV10-1 and TRBJ2-7, with D perhaps TRBD2 (5 bases). The CDR3 length is 14 residues. The V end was cut by 1 base, the J end by 2 bases, with 9 bases between. The germline V gene encodes CDR1 WNHNN and CDR2 SYGVQD (reference sequence). As DNA, the CDR3 is TGCGCCAGCAGTGAGTTTGAGGGAACCTACGAGCAGTACTTC. Translated: CASSEFEGTYEQYF.

The gene calls are TRBV9 and TRBJ2-7; D possibly corresponds to TRBD2 (6 bases). Germline V gives CDR1 SGDLS, CDR2 YYNGEE. The CDR3 runs to 17 residues. V was shortened by 0 bases and J by 0 bases, with 16 bases between the two germline ends. The CDR3 nucleotides are TGTGCCAGCAGCGTAGCTTGGGACTCAGCGGGCTCCTACGAGCAGTACTTC. It yields the protein CASSVAWDSAGSYEQYF.

The V gene is TRBV4-1, the J gene TRBJ1-2; D might be TRBD1 (6 bases). Trimming removed 1 base at V and 6 bases at J, with 18 bases between. Per germline, CDR1 MGHRA and CDR2 YSYEKL. The CDR3 has 16 residues. The CDR3 sequence is CASSQVTGSLGDGYTF. For the CDR3, the DNA is TGCGCCAGCAGCCAAGTCACAGGGAGTTTAGGGGATGGCTACACCTTC.

V gene TRBV10-1 combines with J gene TRBJ1-4, with D unresolved. Per germline, CDR1 WNHNN and CDR2 SYGVQD (reference sequence). The CDR3 has 14 residues. Trimming removed 0 bases at V and 4 bases at J, with 6 bases between. CDR3 sequence: CASSESGSNEKLFF. CDR3 nucleotides: TGCGCCAGCAGTGAGTCGGGGAGTAATGAAAAACTGTTTTTT.

The rearrangement links TRBV5-1 to TRBJ1-1; possible D gene TRBD1, 6 bases. CDR1 is SGHRS and CDR2 is YFSETQ in the germline V gene. The V and J ends lost 2 bases and 8 bases respectively, with 7 bases between them. The length of the CDR3 is 11 residues. CDR3 region: CASSLQGEAFF. The CDR3 DNA reads TGCGCCAGCAGCTTACAGGGAGAAGCTTTCTTT.

This clone was detected a few times. This chain uses TRBV5-1 with TRBJ2-7; D may be TRBD2 (5 bases). The CDR3 is 15 amino acids. Per germline, CDR1 SGHRS and CDR2 YFSETQ. V lost 1 base and J lost 1, with 12 bases in between. This CDR3 is CASSLIRGSSYEQYF. The CDR3 coding sequence is TGCGCCAGCAGCTTGATCCGGGGATCTTCCTACGAGCAGTACTTC.

The genes are TRBV6-5 and TRBJ2-7; 8 bases are a match to TRBD2. The CDR3 is 14 amino acids. The V segment lost 7 bases and the J segment 4 bases; nucleotides outside the gene matches: 9. Germline V lookup: CDR1 MNHEY, CDR2 SVGAGI. The DNA of the CDR3 is TGTGCCAGCACCTCCCGGGGGGGTGGTTACGAGCAGTACTTC. Protein sequence: CASTSRGGGYEQYF.

The chain has TRBV6-5 and TRBJ2-7, with 10 bases that match TRBD1. This CDR3 has 15 residues. Germline CDR1 reads MNHEY; CDR2 reads SVGAGI. The V gene end was trimmed by 0 bases and the J gene end by 12 bases; junction bases not matched to a gene: 11. CDR3 amino acids: CASSYSRTGGGRRYF. CDR3 in DNA: TGTGCCAGCAGTTACTCGCGGACAGGGGGTGGTAGGCGGTACTTC.